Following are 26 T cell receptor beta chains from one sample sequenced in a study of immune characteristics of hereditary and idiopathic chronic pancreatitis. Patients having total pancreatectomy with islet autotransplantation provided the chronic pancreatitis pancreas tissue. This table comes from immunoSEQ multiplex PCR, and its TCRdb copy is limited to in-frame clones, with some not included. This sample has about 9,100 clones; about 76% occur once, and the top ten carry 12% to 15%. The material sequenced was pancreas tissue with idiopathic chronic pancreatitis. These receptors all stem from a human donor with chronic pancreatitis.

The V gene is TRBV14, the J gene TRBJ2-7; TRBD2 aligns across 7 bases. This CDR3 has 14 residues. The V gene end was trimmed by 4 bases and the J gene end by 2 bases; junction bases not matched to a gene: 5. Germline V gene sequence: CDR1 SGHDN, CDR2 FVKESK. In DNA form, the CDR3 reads TGTGCCAGCAGCCCCGTGGGAGGGGCCTACGAGCAGTACGTC. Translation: CASSPVGGAYEQYV.

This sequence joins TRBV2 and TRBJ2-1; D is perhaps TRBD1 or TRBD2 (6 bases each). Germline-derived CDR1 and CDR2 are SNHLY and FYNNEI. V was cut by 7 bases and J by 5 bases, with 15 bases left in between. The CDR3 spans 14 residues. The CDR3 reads CASTPLGGNNEQFF. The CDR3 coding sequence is TGTGCCAGCACCCCCTTAGGGGGGAACAATGAGCAGTTCTTC.

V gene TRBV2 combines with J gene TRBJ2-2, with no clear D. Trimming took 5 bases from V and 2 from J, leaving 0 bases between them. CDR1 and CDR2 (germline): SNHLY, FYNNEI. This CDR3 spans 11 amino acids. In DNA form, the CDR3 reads TGTGCCAGCAGTAACACCGGGGAGCTGTTTTTT. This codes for CASSNTGELFF.

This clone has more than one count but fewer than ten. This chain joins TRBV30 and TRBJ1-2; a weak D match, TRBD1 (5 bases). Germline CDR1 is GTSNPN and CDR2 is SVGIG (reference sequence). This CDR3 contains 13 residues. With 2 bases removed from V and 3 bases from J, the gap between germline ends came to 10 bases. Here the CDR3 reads CAWSTQGDYGYTF. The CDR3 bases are TGTGCCTGGAGTACCCAGGGAGACTATGGCTACACCTTC. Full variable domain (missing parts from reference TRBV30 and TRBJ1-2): SQTIHQWPATLVQPVGSPLSLECTVEGTSNPNLYWYRQAAGRGLQLLFYSVGIGQISSEVPQNLSASRPQDRQFILSSKKLLLSDSGFYLCAWSTQGDYGYTFGSGTRLTVV.

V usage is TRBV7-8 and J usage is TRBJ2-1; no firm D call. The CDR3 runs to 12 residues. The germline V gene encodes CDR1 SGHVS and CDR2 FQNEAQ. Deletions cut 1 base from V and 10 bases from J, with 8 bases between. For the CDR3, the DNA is TGTGCCAGCAGCTTAGATACATCGGAGCAGTTCTTC. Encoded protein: CASSLDTSEQFF. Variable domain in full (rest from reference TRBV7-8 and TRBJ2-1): GAGVSQSPRYKVAKRGQDVALRCDPISGHVSLFWYQQALGQGPEFLTYFQNEAQLDKSGLPSDRFFAERPEGSVSTLKIQRTQQEDSAVYLCASSLDTSEQFFGPGTRLTVL.

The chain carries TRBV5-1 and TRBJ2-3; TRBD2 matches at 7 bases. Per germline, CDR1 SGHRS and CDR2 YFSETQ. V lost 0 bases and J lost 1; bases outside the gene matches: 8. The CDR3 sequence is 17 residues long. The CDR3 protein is CASSLGGSSPGTDTQYF. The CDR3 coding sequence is TGCGCCAGCAGCTTGGGCGGGAGCTCGCCCGGCACAGATACGCAGTATTTT.

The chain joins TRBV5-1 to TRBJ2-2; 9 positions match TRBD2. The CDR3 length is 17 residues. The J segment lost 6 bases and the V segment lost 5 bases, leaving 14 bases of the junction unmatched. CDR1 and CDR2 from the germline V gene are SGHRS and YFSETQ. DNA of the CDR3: TGCGCCAGCAGTCCTCTAGCTACTGGCGGGGGGGCCGGGGAGCTGTTTTTT. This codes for CASSPLATGGGAGELFF. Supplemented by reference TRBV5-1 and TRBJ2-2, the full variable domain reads KAGVTQTPRYLIKTRGQQVTLSCSPISGHRSVSWYQQTPGQGLQFLFEYFSETQRNKGNFPGRFSGRQFSNSRSEMNVSTLELGDSALYLCASSPLATGGGAGELFFGEGSRLTVL.

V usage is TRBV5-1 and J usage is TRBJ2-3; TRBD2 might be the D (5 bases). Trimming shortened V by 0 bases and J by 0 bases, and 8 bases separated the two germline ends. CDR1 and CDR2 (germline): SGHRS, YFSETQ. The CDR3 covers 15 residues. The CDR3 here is CASSLGTASTDTQYF. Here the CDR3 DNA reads TGCGCCAGCAGCTTGGGGACTGCTAGCACAGATACGCAGTATTTT.

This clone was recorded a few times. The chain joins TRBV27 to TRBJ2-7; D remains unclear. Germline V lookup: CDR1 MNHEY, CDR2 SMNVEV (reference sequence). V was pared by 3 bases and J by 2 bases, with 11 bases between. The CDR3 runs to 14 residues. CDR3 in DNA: TGTGCCAGCAGTTTGTCCCTCCCAGCCTACGAGCAGTACGTC. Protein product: CASSLSLPAYEQYV.

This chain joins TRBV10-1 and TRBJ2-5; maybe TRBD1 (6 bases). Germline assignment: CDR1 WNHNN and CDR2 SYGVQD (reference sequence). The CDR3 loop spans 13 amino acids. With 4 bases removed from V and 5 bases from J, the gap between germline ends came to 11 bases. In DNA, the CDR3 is TGCGCCAGCAGTGTTGGGGACACGGAGACCCAGTACTTC. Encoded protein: CASSVGDTETQYF.

CDR3 sequence (DNA): TGTGCCAGCAGCTTTCGGACTAGCGGGGGTTTGAGGGCCAATGAGCAGTTCTTC. Translating it yields CASSFRTSGGLRANEQFF. The chain recombines TRBV11-2 with TRBJ2-1; TRBD2 aligns across 13 bases. The CDR3 has 18 amino acids. Trimming took 3 bases from V and 6 from J; bases not matched to a gene: 11. Germline CDR1 SGHAT, CDR2 FQNNGV.

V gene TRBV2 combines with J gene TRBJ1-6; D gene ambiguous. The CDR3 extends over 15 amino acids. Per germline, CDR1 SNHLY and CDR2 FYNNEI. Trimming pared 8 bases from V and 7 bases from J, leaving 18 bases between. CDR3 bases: TGTGCCAGCGGGGAGGCTACGGTACGCAATTCACCCCTCCACTTT. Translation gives CASGEATVRNSPLHF.

For the CDR3, the DNA is TGTGCCAGCAGCTTAATGGACAGGGCGACTGAAGCTTTCTTT. Its translation: CASSLMDRATEAFF. This chain uses TRBV7-6 with TRBJ1-1; 8 bases align to TRBD1. V shed 2 bases and J 5 bases; nucleotides not matched to a gene: 4. The CDR3 contains 14 residues. The V gene's germline CDR1 is SGHVS and CDR2 FNYEAQ.

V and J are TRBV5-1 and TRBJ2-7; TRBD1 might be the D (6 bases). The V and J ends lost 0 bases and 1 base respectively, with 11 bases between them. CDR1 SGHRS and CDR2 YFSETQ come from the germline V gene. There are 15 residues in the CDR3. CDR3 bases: TGCGCCAGCAGCTTGGGCCAGGGGATTTCCTACGAGCAGTACGTC. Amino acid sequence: CASSLGQGISYEQYV.

CDR3 DNA: TGTGCCAGCAGCCTAAGCGGAAGAACGAATGAGAACTATGGCTACACCTTC. It specifies CASSLSGRTNENYGYTF. The chain recombines TRBV3-1 (or the pseudogene TRBV3-2) with TRBJ1-2; unclear D gene. From germline, CDR1 is LGHDT and CDR2 YNNKEL (reference sequence). CDR3 length: 17 amino acids. Trimming removed 4 bases from V and 2 bases from J, with 20 bases in between.

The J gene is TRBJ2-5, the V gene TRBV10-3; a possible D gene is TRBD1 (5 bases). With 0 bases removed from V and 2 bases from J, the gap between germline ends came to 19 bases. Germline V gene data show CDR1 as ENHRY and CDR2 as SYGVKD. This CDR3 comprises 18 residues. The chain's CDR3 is CAISESTATTVRQETQYF. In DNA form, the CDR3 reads TGTGCCATCAGTGAGTCGACAGCAACCACAGTCCGTCAAGAGACCCAGTACTTC.

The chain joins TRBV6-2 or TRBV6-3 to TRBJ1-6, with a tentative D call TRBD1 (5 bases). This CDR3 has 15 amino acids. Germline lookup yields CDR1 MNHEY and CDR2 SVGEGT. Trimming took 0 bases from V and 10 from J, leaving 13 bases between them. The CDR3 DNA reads TGTGCCAGCAGTTACTCGTCACAGGATGTCTCACCCCTCCACTTT. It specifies CASSYSSQDVSPLHF.

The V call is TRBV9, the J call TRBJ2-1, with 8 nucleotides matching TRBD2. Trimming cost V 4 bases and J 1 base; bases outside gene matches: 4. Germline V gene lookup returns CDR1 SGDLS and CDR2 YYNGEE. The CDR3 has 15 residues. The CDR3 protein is CASSRGGSSYNEQFF. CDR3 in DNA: TGTGCCAGCAGCCGCGGGGGGTCGTCCTACAATGAGCAGTTCTTC.

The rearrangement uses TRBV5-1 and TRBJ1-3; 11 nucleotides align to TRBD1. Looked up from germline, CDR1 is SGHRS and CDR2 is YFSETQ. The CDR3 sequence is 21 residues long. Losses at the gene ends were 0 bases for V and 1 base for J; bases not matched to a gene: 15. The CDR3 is CASSLANPGQGDNWSGNTIYF. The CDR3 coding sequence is TGCGCCAGCAGCTTGGCCAACCCGGGACAGGGGGATAATTGGTCTGGAAACACCATATATTTT. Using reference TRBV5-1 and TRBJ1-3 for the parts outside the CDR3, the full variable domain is KAGVTQTPRYLIKTRGQQVTLSCSPISGHRSVSWYQQTPGQGLQFLFEYFSETQRNKGNFPGRFSGRQFSNSRSEMNVSTLELGDSALYLCASSLANPGQGDNWSGNTIYFGEGSWLTVV.

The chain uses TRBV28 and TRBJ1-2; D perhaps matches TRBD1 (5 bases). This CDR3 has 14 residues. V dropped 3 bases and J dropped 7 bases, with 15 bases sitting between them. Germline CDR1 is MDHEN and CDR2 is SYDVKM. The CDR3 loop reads CASSLPRGAGGYTF. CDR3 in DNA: TGTGCCAGCAGTTTGCCCCGGGGCGCGGGTGGCTACACCTTC.

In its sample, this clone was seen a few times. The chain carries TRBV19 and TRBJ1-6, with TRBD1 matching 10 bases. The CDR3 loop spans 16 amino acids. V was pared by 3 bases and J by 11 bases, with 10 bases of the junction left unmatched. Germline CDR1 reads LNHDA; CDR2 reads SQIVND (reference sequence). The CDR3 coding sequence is TGTGCCAGTAGTATTCTGGACAGGGGGTTTGATACACCCCTCCACTTT. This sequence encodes CASSILDRGFDTPLHF.

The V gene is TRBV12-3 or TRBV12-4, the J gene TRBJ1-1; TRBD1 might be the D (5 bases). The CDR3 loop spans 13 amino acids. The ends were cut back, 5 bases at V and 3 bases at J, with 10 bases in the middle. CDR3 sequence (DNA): TGTGCCAGCAGTGCCCGACAGCACACTGAAGCTTTCTTT. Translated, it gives CASSARQHTEAFF.

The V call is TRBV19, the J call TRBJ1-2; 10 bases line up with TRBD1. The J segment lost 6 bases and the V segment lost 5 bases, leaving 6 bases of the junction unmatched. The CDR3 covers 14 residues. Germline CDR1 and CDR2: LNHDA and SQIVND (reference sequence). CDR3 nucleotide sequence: TGTGCCAGTAGTGAAGACAGGGGGCAAGATGGCTACACCTTC. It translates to CASSEDRGQDGYTF.

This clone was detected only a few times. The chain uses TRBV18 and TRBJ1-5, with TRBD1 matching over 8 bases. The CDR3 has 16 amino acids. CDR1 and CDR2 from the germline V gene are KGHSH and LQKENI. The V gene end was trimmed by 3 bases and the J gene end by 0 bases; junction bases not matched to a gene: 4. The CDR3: CASSPGTGYSNQPQHF. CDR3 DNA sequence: TGTGCCAGCTCACCCGGGACAGGCTATAGCAATCAGCCCCAGCATTTT.

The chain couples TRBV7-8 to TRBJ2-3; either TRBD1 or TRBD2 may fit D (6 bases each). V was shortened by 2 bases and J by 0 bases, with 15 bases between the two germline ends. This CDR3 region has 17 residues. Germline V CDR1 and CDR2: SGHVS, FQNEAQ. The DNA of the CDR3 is TGTGCCAGCAGCTTATTTTTGGGGGGCGCGAGCACAGATACGCAGTATTTT. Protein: CASSLFLGGASTDTQYF. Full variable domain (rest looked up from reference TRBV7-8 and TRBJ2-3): GAGVSQSPRYKVAKRGQDVALRCDPISGHVSLFWYQQALGQGPEFLTYFQNEAQLDKSGLPSDRFFAERPEGSVSTLKIQRTQQEDSAVYLCASSLFLGGASTDTQYFGPGTRLTVL.

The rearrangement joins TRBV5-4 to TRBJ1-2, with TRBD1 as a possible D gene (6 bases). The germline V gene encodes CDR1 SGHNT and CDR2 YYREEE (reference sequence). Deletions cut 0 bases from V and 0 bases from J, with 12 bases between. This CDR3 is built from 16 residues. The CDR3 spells CASSLGQGTTNYGYTF. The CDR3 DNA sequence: TGTGCCAGCAGCTTGGGGCAGGGGACTACTAACTATGGCTACACCTTC.